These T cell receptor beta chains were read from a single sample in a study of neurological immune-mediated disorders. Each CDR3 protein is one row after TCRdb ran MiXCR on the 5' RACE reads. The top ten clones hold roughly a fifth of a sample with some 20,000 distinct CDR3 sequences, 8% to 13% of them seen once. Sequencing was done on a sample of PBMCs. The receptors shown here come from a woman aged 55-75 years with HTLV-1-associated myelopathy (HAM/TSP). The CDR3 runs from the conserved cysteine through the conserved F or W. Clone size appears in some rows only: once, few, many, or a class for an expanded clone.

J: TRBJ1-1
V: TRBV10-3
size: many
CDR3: CAISPRTENTEAFF

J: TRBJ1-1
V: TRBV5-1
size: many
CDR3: CASKDTTNTEAFF

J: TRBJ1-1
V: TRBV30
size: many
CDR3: CAWSVRVFTEAFF

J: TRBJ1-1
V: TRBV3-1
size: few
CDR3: CASSQDWGGQGAVNTEAFF

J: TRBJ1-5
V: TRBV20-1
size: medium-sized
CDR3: CSARGGPRWQGNQPQHF

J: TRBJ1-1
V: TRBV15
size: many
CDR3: CATSRAWTNTEAFF

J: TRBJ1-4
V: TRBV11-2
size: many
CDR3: CASSPAGNEKLFF

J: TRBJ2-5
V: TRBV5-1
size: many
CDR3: CASGLGAGETQYF

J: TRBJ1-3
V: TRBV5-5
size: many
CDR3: CASSRDRSSGNTIYF

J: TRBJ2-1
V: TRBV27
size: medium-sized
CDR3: CASSLAFYNEQFF

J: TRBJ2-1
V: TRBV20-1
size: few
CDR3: CSASPSTSGDTDEQFF

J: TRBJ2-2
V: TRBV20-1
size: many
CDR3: CSARDTRQGGKNTGELFF

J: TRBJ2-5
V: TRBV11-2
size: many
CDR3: CASSLGGGRQETQYF

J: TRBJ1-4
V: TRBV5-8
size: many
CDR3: CASSPRWGARF

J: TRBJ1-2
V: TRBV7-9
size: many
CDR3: CASSLPLGNYGYTF

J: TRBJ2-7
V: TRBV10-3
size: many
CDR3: CAISARGDRMGYEQYF

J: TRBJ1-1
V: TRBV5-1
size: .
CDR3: CASSSSGVNTEAFF

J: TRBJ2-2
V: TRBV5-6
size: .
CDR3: CASRRGQTNTGELFF

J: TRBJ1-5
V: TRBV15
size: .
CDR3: CATSSNLGLDAYYSNKPQHF

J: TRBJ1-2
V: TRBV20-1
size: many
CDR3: CSATPLTHYGYTF